This TCR beta chain was captured by sequencing in a study of blood T cells in healthy people across ages. This CDR3 is built from 16 residues. Trimming took 2 bases from V and 4 from J; bases not matched to a gene: 7. Germline values: CDR1 MDHEN, CDR2 SYDVKM. Broader study findings: Naive T cell percentage showed a strong correlation with the diversity of TCR beta.

The authors ran a second PCR of 7 to 11 cycles using a sample-barcoded 5' primer and a J-beta primer mix. Tags on each cDNA molecule came from a template-switch adaptor with 12 random nucleotides. TCRdb called the 5' RACE reads again in MiXCR, with one record for every CDR3 protein. The sample carries some 550,000 distinct CDR3 sequences, 47% recorded once. Worth noting for this clonotype: Its cognate antigen is unknown.

The specimen sequenced was blood. This TCR was recovered from a man aged 80 or over in good health. This chain uses TRBV28 with TRBJ2-1, with 8 bases matching TRBD2. In DNA form, the CDR3 reads TGTGCCAGCAGTTTAATTGCTAGCGGGCGTTACAATGAGCAGTTCTTC. This gives the protein CASSLIASGRYNEQFF. Drawing the rest from reference TRBV28 and TRBJ2-1, the complete variable domain is DVKVTQSSRYLVKRTGEKVFLECVQDMDHENMFWYRQDPGLGLRLIYFSYDVKMKEKGDIPEGYSVSREKKERFSLILESASTNQTSMYLCASSLIASGRYNEQFFGPGTRLTVL.